These 19 T cell receptor beta chains share one sample of origin, sequenced in a study of blood T cells in healthy people across ages. Through a sample-barcoded 5' primer and a J-beta primer mix, a second PCR was run for roughly 7 to 12 cycles. TCRdb ran MiXCR on the 5' RACE reads and lists one entry per CDR3 protein. The table includes roughly 800,000 distinct CDR3 sequences, roughly 50% detected once. Sequencing was performed on blood. All receptors come from a man aged 25-45 years in good health.

The chain couples TRBV27 to TRBJ1-2; D is ambiguous. Trimming stripped 7 bases from V and 8 bases from J, with 17 bases between. CDR1 and CDR2 (germline): MNHEY, SMNVEV (reference sequence). CDR3 length equals 13 residues. The CDR3 here is CASTSSLTGGYTF. CDR3 DNA sequence: TGTGCCAGCACCTCGAGCCTTACGGGGGGCTACACCTTC.

The chain combines TRBV4-2 with TRBJ1-4; 9 bases map to TRBD1. The CDR3 extends over 20 amino acids. Germline V gene sequence: CDR1 LGHNA, CDR2 YNFKEQ. Trimming at V came to 0 bases and at J to 8 bases, leaving 19 bases not matched to a gene. CDR3 sequence reads: CASSQDPSGTGSPHEEKLFF. In nucleotides, the CDR3 is TGTGCCAGCAGCCAAGATCCCTCCGGGACAGGGAGTCCTCATGAGGAAAAACTGTTTTTT.

The chain is built from TRBV12-3 or TRBV12-4 and TRBJ2-1; D is unclear. The CDR3 has 15 residues. V shed 3 bases and J shed 10 bases, with 19 bases lying between them. CDR3 nucleotide sequence: TGTGCCAGCAGTTTTAATTCACGTTTCCCCTCAGAGCAGTTCTTC. Translation gives CASSFNSRFPSEQFF.

The chain employs TRBV20-1 and TRBJ1-5; 8 bases align to TRBD1. The germline V gene encodes CDR1 DFQATT and CDR2 SNEGSKA (reference sequence). The CDR3 is 17 amino acids. The J segment lost 6 bases and the V segment lost 3 bases, leaving 16 bases of the junction unmatched. CDR3 nucleotide sequence: TGCAGTGCTAGCCCAGGGCAGGGGGCGCGGTGGCTTCAGCCCCAGCATTTT. This encodes CSASPGQGARWLQPQHF.

This rearrangement joins TRBV6-5 to TRBJ2-1; D is ambiguous. V lost 2 bases and J 8 bases, leaving 19 bases between the germline ends. This CDR3 is 16 amino acids long. Germline CDR1 reads MNHEY; CDR2 reads SVGAGI. The CDR3 DNA reads TGTGCCAGCAGTTACGGAATACTACCCCTCAGGCATGAGCAGTTCTTC. It yields the protein CASSYGILPLRHEQFF.

The rearrangement joins TRBV20-1 to TRBJ2-7, with 8 bases aligning to TRBD1. Looked up from germline, CDR1 is DFQATT and CDR2 is SNEGSKA (reference sequence). This CDR3 has 13 amino acids. V lost 1 base, J lost 4 bases, and 3 bases stayed unmatched. The CDR3 reads CSARGTGLYEQYF. The CDR3 coding sequence is TGCAGTGCTAGAGGGACAGGGCTATACGAGCAGTACTTC.

This sequence joins TRBV6-2 or TRBV6-3 and TRBJ2-1; perhaps D is TRBD1 or TRBD2 (5 bases each). V was clipped by 3 bases and J by 6 bases, with 12 bases between them. The CDR3 loop spans 14 amino acids. Looked up from germline, CDR1 is MNHEY and CDR2 is SVGEGT. The CDR3 nucleotides are TGTGCCAGCAGTTATGGGGGATTGGGCAATGAGCAGTTCTTC. Protein product: CASSYGGLGNEQFF.

This clonotype was recorded a few times. The rearrangement joins TRBV10-3 to TRBJ2-6; TRBD1 agrees at 8 bases. Losses at the gene ends were 2 bases for V and 0 bases for J; bases not matched to a gene: 3. Germline CDR1 and CDR2: ENHRY and SYGVKD. This CDR3 has 17 amino acids. Written as DNA, the CDR3 is TGTGCCATCAGTGAGACAGGGGGTTTCTCTGGGGCCAACGTCCTGACTTTC. Translating it yields CAISETGGFSGANVLTF.

This clonotype was seen only a few times. This chain connects TRBV11-2 to TRBJ2-3, with 10 bases that match TRBD1. The length of the CDR3 is 19 residues. V lost 4 bases, J lost 4 bases, and 17 bases stayed unmatched. CDR1 SGHAT and CDR2 FQNNGV come from the germline V gene. This chain's CDR3 is CASSYKIGTGEGGADTQYF. The CDR3 nucleotides read TGTGCCAGCAGCTATAAAATCGGGACAGGGGAAGGTGGCGCAGATACGCAGTATTTT.

The rearrangement uses TRBV2 and TRBJ2-4; D unclear. The V end was cut by 4 bases, the J end by 13 bases, with 17 bases between. The CDR3 runs 13 residues. CDR1 and CDR2 (germline): SNHLY, FYNNEI. This CDR3 reads CASSVRGNYEQYF. CDR3 DNA sequence: TGTGCCAGCAGTGTGCGCGGAAACTACGAACAGTACTTC.

The sample holds many counts of this clonotype. The rearrangement joins TRBV29-1 to TRBJ2-1, with TRBD2 identical over 11 bases. The germline V gene encodes CDR1 SQVTM and CDR2 ANQGSEA. This CDR3 contains 15 residues. J was trimmed by 9 bases and V by 4 bases; bases with no gene match: 11. The CDR3 region is CSVGGTSGDFSEQFF. The CDR3 coding sequence is TGCAGCGTTGGCGGGACTAGCGGCGATTTTAGTGAGCAGTTCTTC.

The chain carries TRBV3-1 and TRBJ2-3, with 9 bases aligning to TRBD2. This CDR3 has 16 residues. With 1 base clipped from V and 9 bases from J, the junction kept 11 bases outside the gene matches. CDR1 and CDR2 (germline): LGHDT, YNNKEL (reference sequence). CDR3 DNA sequence: TGTGCCAGCAGCCAAGGGCTAGCGGGGACACAAGAAACGCAGTATTTT. Translated, it gives CASSQGLAGTQETQYF.

The J gene is TRBJ2-7, the V gene TRBV5-1; D is uncertain. With 3 bases removed from V and 0 bases from J, the gap between germline ends came to 13 bases. The CDR3 sequence is 15 residues long. Germline lookup yields CDR1 SGHRS and CDR2 YFSETQ. CDR3 residues: CASSSSLTSSYEQYF. DNA of the CDR3: TGCGCCAGCAGCTCCTCACTGACGTCCTCCTACGAGCAGTACTTC.

This clonotype occurred a few times. The V and J genes are TRBV27 and TRBJ2-7; D remains unclear. Germline CDR1 reads MNHEY; CDR2 reads SMNVEV (reference sequence). Trimming took off 8 bases at V and 4 bases at J, with 6 bases between the two ends. This CDR3 has 10 amino acids. Here the CDR3 DNA reads TGTGCCAGCGGGCGATACGAGCAGTACTTC. Its protein is CASGRYEQYF.

The rearrangement links TRBV6-2 or TRBV6-3 to TRBJ2-1; D call uncertain. The V end was cut by 2 bases, the J end by 10 bases, with 9 bases between. Germline V CDR1 and CDR2: MNHEY, SVGEGT. The CDR3 consists of 12 residues. DNA for the CDR3: TGTGCCAGCAGTTACCCTTTTATCGAGCAGTTCTTC. It yields the protein CASSYPFIEQFF.

The V and J genes are TRBV10-3 and TRBJ2-1; TRBD2 matches at 9 bases. The CDR3 consists of 14 residues. Germline trimming cut 4 bases from V and 8 bases from J; bases unmatched to any gene: 6. In germline, CDR1 is ENHRY, CDR2 SYGVKD. CDR3 in DNA: TGTGCCATCAGTGGGCGGGAGGGCTGGTATGAGCAGTTCTTC. This sequence encodes CAISGREGWYEQFF.

This clonotype was detected only a few times. The chain links TRBV10-3 to TRBJ2-1, with D possibly being TRBD2 (5 bases). This CDR3 has 17 amino acids. V dropped 6 bases and J dropped 5 bases, with 23 bases sitting between them. CDR1 ENHRY and CDR2 SYGVKD come from the germline V gene. Here the CDR3 reads CAISGPRGRVANNEQFF. In DNA form, the CDR3 reads TGTGCCATCAGCGGGCCCAGAGGGCGCGTGGCTAACAATGAGCAGTTCTTC.

This clonotype has only a few counts. The chain joins TRBV4-3 to TRBJ2-1, with TRBD1 identical over 7 bases. Germline-derived CDR1 and CDR2 are LGHNA and YSLEER. The V segment lost 4 bases and the J segment 9 bases; nucleotides outside the gene matches: 6. The CDR3 runs to 13 residues. The CDR3: CASSRRQGGEQFF. The CDR3 DNA reads as TGCGCCAGCAGCCGAAGACAGGGCGGTGAGCAGTTCTTC.

This chain links TRBV20-1 with TRBJ1-4; 9 positions match TRBD1. The CDR3 runs to 14 residues. CDR1 and CDR2 from the germline V gene are DFQATT and SNEGSKA (reference sequence). V dropped 2 bases and J dropped 8; count of bases not matched to a gene: 6. CDR3 in amino acids: CSARPGQGGEKLFF. The CDR3 DNA is TGCAGTGCTAGACCGGGACAGGGAGGGGAAAAACTGTTTTTT.